This paragraph covers one T cell receptor beta chain sequence. Its target is unknown. J gave up 3 bases and V 8 bases, and 11 bases lay outside the gene matches. This CDR3 has 15 residues. Germline V gives CDR1 GTSNPN, CDR2 SVGIG (reference sequence). This sample was taken from a study of OX40 agonist ivuxolimab in advanced cancers. Overall study results and limits: There were also nonresponders showing low normalized T-cell clonal expansion. CD4+ and CD8+ T cells in blood underwent clonal expansion by week 6 at 0.1 to 3.0 mg/kg.

Some clones are missing from TCRdb's copy, which holds only in-frame ones; the method was immunoSEQ multiplex PCR. The sample yields over 100,000 clones, 75% to 90% seen once. The source was CD4+ or CD8+ T cells sorted from blood, collected in a trial of the OX40 agonist ivuxolimab. V usage is TRBV30 and J usage is TRBJ2-5; 11 nucleotides agree with TRBD2. This sequence originates from an adult with an advanced solid tumor such as melanoma, head and neck, liver or kidney cancer. The CDR3 DNA reads as TGTGCCCTTACGTTAGCGGGGGGGCGTAAAGAGACCCAGTACTTC. As protein: CALTLAGGRKETQYF.